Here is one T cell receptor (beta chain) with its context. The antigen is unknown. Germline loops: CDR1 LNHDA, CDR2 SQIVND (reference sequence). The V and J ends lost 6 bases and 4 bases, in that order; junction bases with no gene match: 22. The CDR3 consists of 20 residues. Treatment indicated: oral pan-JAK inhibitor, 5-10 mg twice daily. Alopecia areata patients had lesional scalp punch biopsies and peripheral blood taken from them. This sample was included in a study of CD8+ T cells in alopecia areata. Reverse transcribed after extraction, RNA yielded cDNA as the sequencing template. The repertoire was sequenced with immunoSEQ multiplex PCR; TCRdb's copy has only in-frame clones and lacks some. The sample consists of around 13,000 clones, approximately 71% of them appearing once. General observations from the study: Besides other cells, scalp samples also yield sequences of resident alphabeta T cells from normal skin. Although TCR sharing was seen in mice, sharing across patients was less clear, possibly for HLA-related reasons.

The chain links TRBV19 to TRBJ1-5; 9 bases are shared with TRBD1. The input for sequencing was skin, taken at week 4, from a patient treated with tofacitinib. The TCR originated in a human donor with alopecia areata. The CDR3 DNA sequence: TGTGCCAGTAGCCCGCTACCCCGTTTGTCGACAGGGGGAACTAATCAGCCCCAGCATTTT. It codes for CASSPLPRLSTGGTNQPQHF.